Included here is one T cell receptor beta chain sequence, with context. This CDR3 contains 10 residues. CDR1 and CDR2 (germline): MGHDK, SYGVNS. Trimming removed 10 bases from V and 7 bases from J, with 10 bases in between. This sample stems from a study of blood T cells in healthy people across ages. A J-beta primer mix and a sample-barcoded 5' primer were used in a second PCR of roughly 7 to 12 cycles. MiXCR, applied by TCRdb to the 5' RACE reads, yields one record per CDR3 protein. The sample yields hundreds of thousands of distinct CDR3 sequences, about 52% seen once. The rearrangement joins TRBV25-1 to TRBJ1-2; weak D call: TRBD1 (6 bases). This clonotype was sampled from a man between 60 and 75 years old in good health. The specimen sequenced was blood. CDR3 in amino acids: CATQGSGYTF. The CDR3 DNA reads TGTGCCACCCAGGGGTCTGGCTACACCTTC.